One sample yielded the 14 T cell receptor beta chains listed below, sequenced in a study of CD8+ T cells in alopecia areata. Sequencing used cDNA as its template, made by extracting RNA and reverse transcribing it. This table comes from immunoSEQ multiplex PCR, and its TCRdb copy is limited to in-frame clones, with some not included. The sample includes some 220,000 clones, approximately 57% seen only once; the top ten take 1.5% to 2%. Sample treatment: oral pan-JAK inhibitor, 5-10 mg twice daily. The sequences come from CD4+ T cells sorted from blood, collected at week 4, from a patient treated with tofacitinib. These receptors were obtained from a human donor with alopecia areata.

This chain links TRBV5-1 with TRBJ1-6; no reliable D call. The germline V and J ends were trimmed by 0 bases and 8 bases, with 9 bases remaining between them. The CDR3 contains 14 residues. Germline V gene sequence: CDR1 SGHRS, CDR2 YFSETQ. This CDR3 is CASSLASMDSPLHF. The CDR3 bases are TGCGCCAGCAGCTTGGCCTCAATGGATTCACCCCTCCACTTT. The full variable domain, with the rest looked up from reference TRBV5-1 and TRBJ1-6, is KAGVTQTPRYLIKTRGQQVTLSCSPISGHRSVSWYQQTPGQGLQFLFEYFSETQRNKGNFPGRFSGRQFSNSRSEMNVSTLELGDSALYLCASSLASMDSPLHFGNGTRLTVT.

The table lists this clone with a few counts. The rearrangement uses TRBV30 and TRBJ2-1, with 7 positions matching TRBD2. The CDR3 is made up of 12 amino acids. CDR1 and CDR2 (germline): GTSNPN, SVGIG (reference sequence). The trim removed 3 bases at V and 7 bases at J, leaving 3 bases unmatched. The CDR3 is CAWRGLENEQFF. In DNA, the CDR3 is TGTGCCTGGAGAGGACTAGAAAATGAGCAGTTCTTC.

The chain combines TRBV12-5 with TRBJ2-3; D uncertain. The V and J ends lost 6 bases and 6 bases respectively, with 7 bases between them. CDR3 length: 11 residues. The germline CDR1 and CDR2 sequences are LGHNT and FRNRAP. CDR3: CASGVRDTQYF. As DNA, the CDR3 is TGTGCTAGTGGGGTTAGGGATACGCAGTATTTT.

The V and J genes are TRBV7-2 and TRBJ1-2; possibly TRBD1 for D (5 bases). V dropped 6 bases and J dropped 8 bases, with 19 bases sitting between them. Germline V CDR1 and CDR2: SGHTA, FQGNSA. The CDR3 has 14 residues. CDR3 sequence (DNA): TGTGCCAGCAGAACCGCCCAATGGGGGGAAGGCTACACCTTC. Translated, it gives CASRTAQWGEGYTF.

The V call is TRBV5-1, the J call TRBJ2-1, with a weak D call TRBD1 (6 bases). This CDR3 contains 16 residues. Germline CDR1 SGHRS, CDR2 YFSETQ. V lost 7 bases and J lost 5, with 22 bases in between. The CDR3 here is CASQPSGTIQHNEQFF. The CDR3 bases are TGCGCCAGCCAACCCTCCGGGACAATTCAACACAATGAGCAGTTCTTC.

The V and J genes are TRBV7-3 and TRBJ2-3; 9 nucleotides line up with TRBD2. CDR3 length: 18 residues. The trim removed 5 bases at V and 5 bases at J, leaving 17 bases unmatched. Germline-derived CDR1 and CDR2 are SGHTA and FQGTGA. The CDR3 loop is CASSPTMLSGGRGDTQYF. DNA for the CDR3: TGTGCCAGCAGCCCCACGATGCTGAGCGGGGGGCGGGGAGATACGCAGTATTTT.

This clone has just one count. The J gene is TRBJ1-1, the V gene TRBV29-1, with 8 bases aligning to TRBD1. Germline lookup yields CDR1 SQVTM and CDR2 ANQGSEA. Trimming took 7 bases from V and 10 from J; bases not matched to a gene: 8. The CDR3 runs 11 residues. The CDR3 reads CSADRDTRAFF. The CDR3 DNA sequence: TGCAGCGCGGACAGGGATACTCGAGCTTTCTTT.

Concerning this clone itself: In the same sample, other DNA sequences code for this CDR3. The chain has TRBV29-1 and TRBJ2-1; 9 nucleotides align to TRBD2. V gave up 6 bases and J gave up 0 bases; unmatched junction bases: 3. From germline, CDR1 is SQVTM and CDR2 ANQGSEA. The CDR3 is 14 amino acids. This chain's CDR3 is CSVARGGSYNEQFF. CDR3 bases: TGCAGCGTCGCGCGGGGGGGCTCCTACAATGAGCAGTTCTTC.

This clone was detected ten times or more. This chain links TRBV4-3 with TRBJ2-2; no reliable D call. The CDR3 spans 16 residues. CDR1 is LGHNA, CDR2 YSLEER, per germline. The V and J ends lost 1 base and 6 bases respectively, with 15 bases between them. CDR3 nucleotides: TGCGCCAGCAGCCAAGTTCAATCAGCGATCCCCGGGGAGCTGTTTTTT. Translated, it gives CASSQVQSAIPGELFF.

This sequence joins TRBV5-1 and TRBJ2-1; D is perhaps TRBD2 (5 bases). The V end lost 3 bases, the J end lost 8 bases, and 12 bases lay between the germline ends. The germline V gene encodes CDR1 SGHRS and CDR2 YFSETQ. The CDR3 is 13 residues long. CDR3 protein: CASSSLQEDEQFF. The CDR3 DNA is TGCGCCAGCAGCTCACTTCAGGAGGATGAGCAGTTCTTC.

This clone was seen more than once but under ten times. The CDR3 region is CASMRTGTYEQYF. The CDR3 bases are TGTGCCAGCATGCGAACAGGCACCTACGAGCAGTACTTC. The genes are TRBV11-1 and TRBJ2-7; perhaps TRBD1 as D (5 bases). Trimming cost V 7 bases and J 2 bases, with 12 bases left between them. Germline V gives CDR1 SGHAT, CDR2 FQDESV (reference sequence). The CDR3 is made up of 13 amino acids.

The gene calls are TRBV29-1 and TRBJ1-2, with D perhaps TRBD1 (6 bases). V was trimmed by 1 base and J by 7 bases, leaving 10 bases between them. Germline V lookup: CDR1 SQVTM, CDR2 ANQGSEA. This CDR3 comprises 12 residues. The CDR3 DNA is TGCAGCGTTGAAGCTCAGGGGACTGGCTACACCTTC. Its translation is CSVEAQGTGYTF.

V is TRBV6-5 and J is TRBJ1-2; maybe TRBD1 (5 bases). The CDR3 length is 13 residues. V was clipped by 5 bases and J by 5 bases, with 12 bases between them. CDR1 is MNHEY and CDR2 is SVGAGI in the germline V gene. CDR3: CASSEAPGYGYTF. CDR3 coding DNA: TGTGCCAGCAGTGAAGCCCCAGGGTATGGCTACACCTTC.

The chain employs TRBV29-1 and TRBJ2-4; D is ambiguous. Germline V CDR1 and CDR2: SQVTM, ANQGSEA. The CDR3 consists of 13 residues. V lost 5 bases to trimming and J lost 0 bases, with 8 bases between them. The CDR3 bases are TGCAGCGTTTTGACACTAGCCAAAAACATTCAGTACTTC. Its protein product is CSVLTLAKNIQYF.